These 8 T cell receptor beta chains came from one sample sequenced in a study of shared clonotypes between healthy human individuals. This table comes from immunoSEQ multiplex PCR, and its TCRdb copy is limited to in-frame clones, with some not included. The sample contains about 1.1 million clones, 70% to 85% of which appear only once. What was sequenced was memory CD4+ T cells from PBMCs. The subset denotes: CD45RA-negative fraction. Receptors were obtained from a man aged 18 to 35 in good health. Some clones in this sample may be carry-over from other donors' samples.

This chain links TRBV7-8 with TRBJ2-7; 10 nucleotides align to TRBD2. Germline trimming cut 3 bases from V and 0 bases from J; bases unmatched to any gene: 11. This CDR3 spans 18 amino acids. Per the germline V gene, CDR1 is SGHVS and CDR2 is FQNEAQ. The CDR3 DNA reads TGTGCCAGCAGCTTGTTAGCAGGGACTAGCGTCGACTCCTACGAGCAGTACTTC. Translating gives CASSLLAGTSVDSYEQYF.

This clone was observed once. The chain combines TRBV29-1 with TRBJ2-3, with D maybe TRBD2 (6 bases). Looked up from germline, CDR1 is SQVTM and CDR2 is ANQGSEA. The CDR3 runs 15 residues. CDR3 sequence: CPSGVVKGWADTQYF. In DNA form, the CDR3 reads TGCCCTTCGGGGGTGGTGAAGGGTTGGGCAGATACGCAGTATTTT.

The chain is built from TRBV18 and TRBJ1-1, with unresolved D. The CDR3 totals 13 residues. V lost 4 bases, J lost 0 bases, and 6 bases lay in between. Germline loops: CDR1 KGHSH, CDR2 LQKENI. The DNA of the CDR3 is TGTGCCAGCTCACTTCAACTGAACACTGAAGCTTTCTTT. Its translation is CASSLQLNTEAFF.

The chain has TRBV2 and TRBJ1-2; 8 nucleotides align to TRBD1. The CDR3 contains 16 residues. The J segment lost 5 bases and the V segment lost 7 bases, leaving 15 bases of the junction unmatched. Per the germline V gene, CDR1 is SNHLY and CDR2 is FYNNEI. The CDR3 DNA is TGTGCCAGCAAGGGGGGGACAGGTCTCATTGGATATGGCTACACCTTC. This encodes CASKGGTGLIGYGYTF.

This chain links TRBV9 with TRBJ2-5, with no clear D. Germline V gene lookup returns CDR1 SGDLS and CDR2 YYNGEE. Deletions cut 0 bases from V and 2 bases from J, with 8 bases between. The CDR3 has 14 amino acids. The DNA of the CDR3 is TGTGCCAGCAGCGTAGGTTCAGAACAAGAGACCCAGTACTTC. It translates to CASSVGSEQETQYF.

The chain uses TRBV9 and TRBJ2-6; D is undetermined. V lost 4 bases, J lost 1 base, and 9 bases lay in between. This CDR3 contains 15 residues. The germline V gene encodes CDR1 SGDLS and CDR2 YYNGEE. For the CDR3, the DNA is TGTGCCAGCAGCTATAGACGATCTGGGGCCAACGTCCTGACTTTC. The encoded protein is CASSYRRSGANVLTF.

The V and J genes are TRBV5-1 and TRBJ2-7, with unresolved D. The CDR3 sequence is 14 residues long. V dropped 2 bases and J dropped 4 bases, with 13 bases sitting between them. Germline V lookup: CDR1 SGHRS, CDR2 YFSETQ. CDR3: CASSLGSVGYEQYF. The DNA of the CDR3 is TGCGCCAGCAGCTTAGGCTCAGTTGGATACGAGCAGTACTTC.

This clone was counted a single time. The junction shows a germline mismatch at one end, possibly a read error. The chain links TRBV4-2 to TRBJ2-2; TRBD2 is a possible D gene (5 bases). This CDR3 has 15 residues. In germline, CDR1 is LGHNA, CDR2 YNFKEQ. The CDR3 loop reads CASSQEWADTGELFF. The CDR3 DNA is TGTGCCAGCAGCCAAGAGTGGGCAGACACCGGGGAGCTGTTCTTT.